This T cell receptor beta chain stems from a study of vaccination effects on CD4 cells after COVID-19. Whole-study results and caveats: Healthy vaccinees showed cross-reactivity with common cold coronaviruses in only 1 of 255 vaccine-induced clones.

Antigen-specific CD4+ T cells were expanded (with viral peptide pools) by the ViraFEST assay ahead of sequencing. Cells that had been cultured for roughly eleven days were the source of isolated CD4+ T cells. The participants, recipients of two vaccine doses, got either BNT162b2 or mRNA-1273. Vaccinated recipients, who were negative for nucleocapsid antibodies, had no history of SARS-CoV-2 infection. On this clone: Its antigen is undetermined.

Profiled with immunoSEQ multiplex PCR; TCRdb holds only in-frame clones, not every one. The data contain approximately 26,000 clones, roughly 79% of them singletons. Trimming removed 5 bases from V and 6 bases from J, with 14 bases in between. Germline V CDR1 and CDR2: SGHRS, YFSETQ. The length of the CDR3 is 14 residues. This rearrangement joins TRBV5-1 to TRBJ2-2; D perhaps matches TRBD1 (6 bases). This receptor was identified in a human donor who received a COVID-19 vaccine. Some clones in this sample may be carry-over from other donors' samples. Material: CD4+ T cells from PBMCs cultured with SARS-CoV-2 spike peptides, obtained after COVID-19 vaccination. The CDR3 DNA is TGCGCCAGCAGGCCGCAGGGGTCATCCGGGGAGCTGTTTTTT. Its protein is CASRPQGSSGELFF.